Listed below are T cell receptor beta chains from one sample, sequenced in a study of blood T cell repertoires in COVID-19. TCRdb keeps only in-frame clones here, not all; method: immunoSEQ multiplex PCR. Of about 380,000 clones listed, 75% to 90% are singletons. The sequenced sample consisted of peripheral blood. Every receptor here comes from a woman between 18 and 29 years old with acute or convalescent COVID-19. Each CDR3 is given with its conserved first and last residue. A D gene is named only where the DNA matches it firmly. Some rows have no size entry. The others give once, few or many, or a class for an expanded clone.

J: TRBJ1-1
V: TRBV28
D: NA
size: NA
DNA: TGTGCCAGCAGTTTAAGTCGGGACATGAACACTGAAGCTTTCTTT
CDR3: CASSLSRDMNTEAFF

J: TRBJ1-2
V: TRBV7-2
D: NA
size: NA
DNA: TGTGCCAGCAGCAATGCGGGGGCTTGGTATGGCTACACCTTC
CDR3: CASSNAGAWYGYTF

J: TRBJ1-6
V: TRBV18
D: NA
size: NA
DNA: TGTGCCAGCTCACCCTCGGACTCCTTGAGCTCCTATAATTCACCCCTCCACTTT
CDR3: CASSPSDSLSSYNSPLHF

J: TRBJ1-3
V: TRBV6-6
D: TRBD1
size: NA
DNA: TGTGCCAGCAGTCGACAACAGGGGGTGATTGGAAACACCATATATTTT
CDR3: CASSRQQGVIGNTIYF

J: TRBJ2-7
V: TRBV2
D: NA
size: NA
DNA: TGTGCCAGCACCAGAGGCGGGGAGGTCCGAGAGCAGTACTTC
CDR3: CASTRGGEVREQYF

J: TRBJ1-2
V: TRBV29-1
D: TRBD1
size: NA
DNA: TGCAGCGTTGACCTAAAACAGGGGCCCACAAACGCTGGCTACACCTTC
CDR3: CSVDLKQGPTNAGYTF

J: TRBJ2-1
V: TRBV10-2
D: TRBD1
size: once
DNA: TGCGCCAGTACAGGGACAGGGGTCTACAATGAGCAGTTCTTC
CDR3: CASTGTGVYNEQFF

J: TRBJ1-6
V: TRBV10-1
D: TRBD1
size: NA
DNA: TGCGCCAGCAGATCTACAACAGGGGGCGCTTGGTACGAATCCTATAATTCACCCCTCCACTTT
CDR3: CASRSTTGGAWYESYNSPLHF

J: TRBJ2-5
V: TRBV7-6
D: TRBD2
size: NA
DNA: TGTGCCAGCAGCTTGGAATTACTAGCGGTCCGGGAGACCCAGTACTTC
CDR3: CASSLELLAVRETQYF

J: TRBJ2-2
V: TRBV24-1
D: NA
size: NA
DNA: TGTGCCACCAGTGACTACAGGTCCACCGGGGAGCTGTTTTTT
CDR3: CATSDYRSTGELFF

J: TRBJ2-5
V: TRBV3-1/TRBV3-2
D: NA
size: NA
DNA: TGTGCCAGCAGTGGGAGCGGACAAGAGACCCAGTACTTC
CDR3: CASSGSGQETQYF

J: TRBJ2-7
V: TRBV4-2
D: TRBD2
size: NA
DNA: TGTGCCAGCAGCCAGGCTAGCGGGGGAGTCTCCTACGAGCAGTACTTC
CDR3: CASSQASGGVSYEQYF

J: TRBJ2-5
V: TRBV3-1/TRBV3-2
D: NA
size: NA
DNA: TGTGCCAGCAGCCAAGAGACTAGACTAGAGACCCAGTACTTC
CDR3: CASSQETRLETQYF

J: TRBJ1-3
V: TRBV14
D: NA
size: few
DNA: TGTGCCAGCAGCCGAACGGGGGTGGGAAACACCATATATTTT
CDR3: CASSRTGVGNTIYF

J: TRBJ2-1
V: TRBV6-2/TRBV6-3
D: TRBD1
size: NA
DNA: TGTGCCAGCAGCTCTCGGGACAGGGCCTACAATGAGCAGTTCTTC
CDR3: CASSSRDRAYNEQFF

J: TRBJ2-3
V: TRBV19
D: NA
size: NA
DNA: TGTGCCAGTAGTAAGATAGCGGAAATCACAGATACGCAGTATTTT
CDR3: CASSKIAEITDTQYF

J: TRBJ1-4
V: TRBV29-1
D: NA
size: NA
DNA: TGCAGCGTTTCGGGAGGGGGTGAGGAAAAACTGTTTTTT
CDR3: CSVSGGGEEKLFF

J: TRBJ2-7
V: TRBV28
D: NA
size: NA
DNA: TGTGCCAGCAGTTTATGCGAACAGGGCGGCGAGCAGTACTTC
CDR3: CASSLCEQGGEQYF

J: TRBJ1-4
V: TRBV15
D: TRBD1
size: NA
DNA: TGTGCCACCAGCAGATCGGGACAGGTGGGGGAAAAACTGTTTTTT
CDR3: CATSRSGQVGEKLFF

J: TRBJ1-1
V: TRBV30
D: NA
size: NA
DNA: TGTGCCTGGGGGCTTACATTTGGCGGGGGAGTAGGCACTGAAGCTTTCTTT
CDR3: CAWGLTFGGGVGTEAFF

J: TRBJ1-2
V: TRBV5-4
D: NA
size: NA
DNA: TGTGCCAGCAGCTTGGCCCTTTCAACAAACTATGGCTACACCTTC
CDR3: CASSLALSTNYGYTF

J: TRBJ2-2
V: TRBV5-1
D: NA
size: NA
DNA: TGCGCCAGCAGCTTGGGCGGGGCTTTGAACACCGGGGAGCTGTTTTTT
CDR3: CASSLGGALNTGELFF

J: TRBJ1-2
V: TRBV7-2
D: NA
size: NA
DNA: TGTGCCAGCAGCTTCATGGGGGGTCCCTATGGCTACACCTTC
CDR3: CASSFMGGPYGYTF

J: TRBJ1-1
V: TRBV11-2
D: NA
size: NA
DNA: TGTGCCAGCAGCAGTACAGTCAGGGAAAACATGAACACTGAAGCTTTCTTT
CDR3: CASSSTVRENMNTEAFF

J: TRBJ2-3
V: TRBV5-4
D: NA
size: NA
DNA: TGTGCCAGCAGCTTGCTAGGTTACACAGATACGCAGTATTTT
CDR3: CASSLLGYTDTQYF

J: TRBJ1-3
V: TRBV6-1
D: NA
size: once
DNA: TGTGCCAGCAGTGAAGGGGACAACTCTGGAAACACCATATATTTT
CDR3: CASSEGDNSGNTIYF

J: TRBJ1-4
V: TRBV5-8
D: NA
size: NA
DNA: TGTGCCAGCAGCTCGCTACAGGGTTTTAATGAAAAACTGTTTTTT
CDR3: CASSSLQGFNEKLFF

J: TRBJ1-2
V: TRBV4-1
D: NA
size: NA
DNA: TGCGCCAGCAGCCAAGAGGTGGCACAGAACTATGGCTACACCTTC
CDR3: CASSQEVAQNYGYTF

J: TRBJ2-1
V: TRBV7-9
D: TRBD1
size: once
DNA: TGTGCCAGCTCCCCGAGGGGGGACAGGGGTGGAAATGAGCAGTTCTTC
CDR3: CASSPRGDRGGNEQFF

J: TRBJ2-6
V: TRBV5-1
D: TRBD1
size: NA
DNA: TGCGCCAGCAGCTTGGACGCCAGGGGGCATTCTTCTGGGGCCAACGTCCTGACTTTC
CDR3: CASSLDARGHSSGANVLTF

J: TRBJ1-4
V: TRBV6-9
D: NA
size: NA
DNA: TGTGCCAGCAGCTATAGTGGCGGGGGAATAGGTGAAAAACTGTTTTTT
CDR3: CASSYSGGGIGEKLFF

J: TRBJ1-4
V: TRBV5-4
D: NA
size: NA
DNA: TGTGCCAGCAGCTTGACGGGGAATGAAAAACTGTTTTTT
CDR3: CASSLTGNEKLFF

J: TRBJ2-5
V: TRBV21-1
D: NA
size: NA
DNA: TGTGCCAGCAGCAAAGCGCGGGAGCGGTTTGGCCAAGAGACCCAGTACTTC
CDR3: CASSKARERFGQETQYF

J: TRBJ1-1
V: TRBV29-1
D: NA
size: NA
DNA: TGCAGCGTTCAGGGAAGTCTGGGCACTGAAGCTTTCTTT
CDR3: CSVQGSLGTEAFF

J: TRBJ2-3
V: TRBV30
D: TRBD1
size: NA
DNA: TGTGCCTGCTCAGTACAGGGGGCAGTTCCGCAGTATTTT
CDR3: CACSVQGAVPQYF

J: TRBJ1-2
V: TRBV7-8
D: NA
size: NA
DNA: TGTGCCAGCAGCCCCCGGACAGACCATGGCTACACCTTC
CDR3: CASSPRTDHGYTF

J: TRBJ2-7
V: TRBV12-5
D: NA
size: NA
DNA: TGTGCTAGTGGTTCGGGTGAAACAGGGGCCTACGGGGGCGAGCAGTACTTC
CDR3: CASGSGETGAYGGEQYF

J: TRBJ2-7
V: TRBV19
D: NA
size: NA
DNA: TGTGCCAGTAGTATTATGTTAGGGGCTTACTCCTACGAGCAGTACTTC
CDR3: CASSIMLGAYSYEQYF

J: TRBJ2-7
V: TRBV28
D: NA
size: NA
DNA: TGTGCCAGCAGTTTTTTGGACAGACTCTACGAGCAGTACTTC
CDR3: CASSFLDRLYEQYF

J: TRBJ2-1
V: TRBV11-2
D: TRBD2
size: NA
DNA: TGTGCCAGCAGCTTTACCGCGGGAGGCTCCTACAATGAGCAGTTCTTC
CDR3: CASSFTAGGSYNEQFF

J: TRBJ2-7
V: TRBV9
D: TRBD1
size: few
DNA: TGTGCCAGCAGCGTTGAGACAGGGAGTTGGGACGAGCAGTACTTC
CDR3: CASSVETGSWDEQYF

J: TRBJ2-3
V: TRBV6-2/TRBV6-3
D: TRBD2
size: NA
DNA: TGTGCCAGCACCCCCGGGACTAGCGGACTGAATACAGATACGCAGTATTTT
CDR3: CASTPGTSGLNTDTQYF

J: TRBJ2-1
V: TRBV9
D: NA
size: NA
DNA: TGTGCCAGCAGCGTAGGAACTAGCCAAAACAATGAGCAGTTCTTC
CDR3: CASSVGTSQNNEQFF

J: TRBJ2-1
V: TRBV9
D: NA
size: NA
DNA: TGTGCCAGCAGCGTAGAAGCGGCCTTCGGCAATGAGCAGTTCTTC
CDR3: CASSVEAAFGNEQFF

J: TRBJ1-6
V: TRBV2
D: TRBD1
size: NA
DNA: TGTGCCAGCAGTGTTGACAGGGTGAATTCACCCCTCCACTTT
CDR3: CASSVDRVNSPLHF

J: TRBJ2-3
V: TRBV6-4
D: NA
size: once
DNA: TGTGCCAGCAGTAACTCCCCCGGGAGCACAGATACGCAGTATTTT
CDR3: CASSNSPGSTDTQYF

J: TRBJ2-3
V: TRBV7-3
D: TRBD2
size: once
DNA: TGTGCCAGCAGCAGAAGCGGGGGGCCGATAACGGATACGCAGTATTTT
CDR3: CASSRSGGPITDTQYF

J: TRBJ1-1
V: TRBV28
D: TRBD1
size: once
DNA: TGTGCCAGCAGTATCCCGGGACAGGGATTGAACACTGAAGCTTTCTTT
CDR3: CASSIPGQGLNTEAFF

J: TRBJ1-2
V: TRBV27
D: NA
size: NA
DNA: TGTGCCAGCAGCCCTGACAGTCTACCGTTCTATGGCTACACCTTC
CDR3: CASSPDSLPFYGYTF

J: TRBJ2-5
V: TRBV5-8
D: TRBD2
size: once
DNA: TGTGCGGACACAAGAGGGGAGGGACAAGAGACCCAGTACTTC
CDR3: CADTRGEGQETQYF

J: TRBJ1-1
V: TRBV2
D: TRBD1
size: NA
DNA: TGTGCCGCGACAGGGGGCACTGAAGCTTTCTTT
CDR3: CAATGGTEAFF

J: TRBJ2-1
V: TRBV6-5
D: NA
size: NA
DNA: TGTGCCAGCAGCCAGACTAGGAATGAGCAGTTCTTC
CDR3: CASSQTRNEQFF

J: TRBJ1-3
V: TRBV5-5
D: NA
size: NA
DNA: TGTGCCAGCAGCTTGGGTCCCAAAGGAAACACCATATATTTT
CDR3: CASSLGPKGNTIYF

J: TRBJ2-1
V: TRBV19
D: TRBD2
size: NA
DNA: TGTGCCAGTAGTGTGGGACTAGCGGAGCAGTTCTTC
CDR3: CASSVGLAEQFF

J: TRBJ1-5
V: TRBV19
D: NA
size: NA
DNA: TGTGCCAGTAGACCACTTTTTAGCAATCAGCCCCAGCATTTT
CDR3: CASRPLFSNQPQHF

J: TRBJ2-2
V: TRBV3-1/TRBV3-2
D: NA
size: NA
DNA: TGTGCCAGCAGCGGGCAGGAAGACACCGGGGAGCTGTTTTTT
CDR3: CASSGQEDTGELFF

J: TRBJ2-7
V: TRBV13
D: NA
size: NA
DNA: TGTGCCAGCAGCACCCAAACAGGGAGCTCCTACGAGCAGTACTTC
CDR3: CASSTQTGSSYEQYF

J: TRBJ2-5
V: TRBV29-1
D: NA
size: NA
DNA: TGCAGCGTCCTCCGAGAGACCCAGTACTTC
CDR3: CSVLRETQYF

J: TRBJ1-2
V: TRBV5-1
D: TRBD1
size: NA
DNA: TGCGCCAGCACCCAAACAGGGGGCAGATATGGCTACACCTTC
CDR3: CASTQTGGRYGYTF

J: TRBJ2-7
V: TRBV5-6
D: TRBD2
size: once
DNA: TGTGCCAGCAGGACTCAGACTAGCGGGTTTTACGAGCAGTACTTC
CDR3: CASRTQTSGFYEQYF